The 4 T cell receptor beta chains below come from one sample, sequenced in a study of T cells in Graves' hyperthyroidism and ophthalmopathy. Amplified TCR beta CDR3 regions came from RNA transcripts. With the HTBI primer set, the TCR CDR3 went through a first round of RT-PCR. From the multiplex PCR reads, TCRdb called clonotypes with MiXCR, one entry per CDR3 protein. The table records around 760,000 distinct CDR3 sequences, 35% of them present only once. Sequencing was done on a sample of blood. The origin of the receptors is a woman aged 40 to 50 with Graves' hyperthyroidism.

As regards this clonotype: A much larger clone differs from this one at a single base, so this may be a read error. The V gene is TRBV10-1, the J gene TRBJ1-1; D gene unclear. This CDR3 contains 14 residues. Per germline, CDR1 WNHNN and CDR2 SYGVQD (reference sequence). CDR3 loop: CASGDGPGNTEAFF. The CDR3, as DNA: TGCGCCAGCGGTGACGGCCCCGGGAACACTGAAGCTTTCTTT.

This clonotype was recorded many times. V gene TRBV2 combines with J gene TRBJ1-1; TRBD1 is a possible D gene (5 bases). The CDR3 spans 12 residues. Trimming pared 8 bases from V and 1 base from J, leaving 8 bases between. CDR1 and CDR2 from the germline V gene are SNHLY and FYNNEI. The CDR3 loop is CASVGENTEAFF. The CDR3 DNA reads TGTGCCAGCGTAGGGGAGAACACTGAAGCTTTCTTT.

This clonotype was picked up a small number of times. The chain employs TRBV7-9 and TRBJ1-1, with 8 bases identical to TRBD1. Germline loops: CDR1 SEHNR, CDR2 FQNEAQ (reference sequence). The V gene end was trimmed by 5 bases and the J gene end by 8 bases; junction bases not matched to a gene: 16. CDR3 length: 16 residues. CDR3 in DNA: TGTGCCAGCAGCCCAAAGCGTTGGACAGGGATATCGGAAGCTTTCTTT. Translating it yields CASSPKRWTGISEAFF.

This clonotype was seen many times. The V call is TRBV12-3 or TRBV12-4, the J call TRBJ1-2; TRBD1 matches 7 bases. V was pared by 5 bases and J by 8 bases, with 17 bases of the junction left unmatched. This CDR3 has 16 residues. In nucleotides, the CDR3 is TGTGCCAGCAGTCTCTTCCCTAACGACAGGGAGCAGGGCTACACCTTC. This translates into CASSLFPNDREQGYTF.